This T cell receptor beta chain stems from a study of early T cells in non-severe SARS-CoV-2 infection. TCRdb independently ran MiXCR on the 5' RACE reads; one entry per CDR3 protein. The sample yields around 60,000 distinct CDR3 sequences, about 10% seen once. Overall study results and limits: Anti-spike CD8 responses were favored by VDJdb matching, which missed private and CD4 specificities.

V lost 4 bases and J lost 3; bases outside the gene matches: 11. The V gene's germline CDR1 is LGHNA and CDR2 YNFKEQ. The CDR3 is made up of 16 amino acids. This clonotype was counted at least ten times. Its target is unknown. This TCR came from an adult who was a healthcare worker with PCR-confirmed SARS-CoV-2 infection or an uninfected control (not recorded which). Sequenced material: whole blood. This chain links TRBV4-2 with TRBJ2-7; TRBD1 matches at 8 bases. The DNA for the CDR3 is TGTGCCAGCAGCCTTCTCGGAGGACAGGGAAGCTACGAGCAGTACTTC. This translates into CASSLLGGQGSYEQYF.